The 9 T cell receptor beta chains given below trace back to one sample, sequenced in a study of blood T cell repertoires in COVID-19. The assay was immunoSEQ multiplex PCR, and TCRdb's table has in-frame clones only and misses some. The sample carries more than 15,000 clones, around nine tenths recorded once. The sequenced sample consisted of peripheral blood. The receptors shown here come from a woman between 55 and 75 years old with active COVID-19.

This clone is classed as medium-sized (0.01 to 0.1%). The chain has TRBV10-3 and TRBJ2-7, with 7 bases lining up with TRBD1. Looked up from germline, CDR1 is ENHRY and CDR2 is SYGVKD. This CDR3 has 15 amino acids. Trimming cost V 0 bases and J 2 bases; bases outside gene matches: 4. As DNA, the CDR3 is TGTGCCATCAGTGAGTCTGAGACAGGGCCCTACGAGCAGTACTTC. Residues: CAISESETGPYEQYF.

The rearrangement uses TRBV5-1 and TRBJ1-2; TRBD1 agrees at 7 bases. The CDR3 sequence is 15 residues long. Trimming took 3 bases from V and 5 from J; bases not matched to a gene: 10. CDR1 is SGHRS, CDR2 YFSETQ, per germline. CDR3 sequence (DNA): TGCGCCAGCAGCTCCGAACCCGGGACAGCGTATGGCTACACCTTC. Translated: CASSSEPGTAYGYTF.

The chain combines TRBV3-1 (or the pseudogene TRBV3-2) with TRBJ1-1; D ambiguous. The CDR3 contains 14 residues. Germline values: CDR1 LGHDT, CDR2 YNNKEL (reference sequence). With 5 bases removed from V and 1 base from J, the gap between germline ends came to 11 bases. CDR3 in amino acids: CASSSSTRNTEAFF. In nucleotides, the CDR3 is TGTGCCAGCAGCTCCTCGACACGGAACACTGAAGCTTTCTTT.

The chain recombines TRBV9 with TRBJ1-1; 8 nucleotides match TRBD1. Trimming took 0 bases from V and 3 from J; bases not matched to a gene: 7. The CDR3 sequence is 16 residues long. CDR1 is SGDLS and CDR2 is YYNGEE in the germline V gene. The CDR3 DNA follows: TGTGCCAGCAGCGTAGGATACAGGGGGACCGACACTGAAGCTTTCTTT. Translated, it gives CASSVGYRGTDTEAFF. Full variable domain (remainder filled in from reference TRBV9 and TRBJ1-1): DSGVTQTPKHLITATGQRVTLRCSPRSGDLSVYWYQQSLDQGLQFLIQYYNGEERAKGNILERFSAQQFPDLHSELNLSSLELGDSALYFCASSVGYRGTDTEAFFGQGTRLTVV.

V is TRBV4-1 and J is TRBJ2-5; weak D call: TRBD1 (6 bases). V was cut by 2 bases and J by 4 bases, with 11 bases left in between. The germline gives CDR1 MGHRA, CDR2 YSYEKL. The CDR3 sequence is 14 residues long. DNA for the CDR3: TGCGCCAGCAGCCAAACAGGGTTTGGAGAGACCCAGTACTTC. Translation: CASSQTGFGETQYF.

CDR3 in DNA: TGTGCCAGCAGCACCGGGACATCTGTCTCTGGGGCCAACGTCCTGACTTTC. Translation gives CASSTGTSVSGANVLTF. The chain recombines TRBV7-8 with TRBJ2-6; weak D call: TRBD1 (6 bases). The V and J ends lost 5 bases and 0 bases respectively, with 14 bases between them. Germline V lookup: CDR1 SGHVS, CDR2 FQNEAQ. The CDR3 length is 17 residues.

The rearrangement links TRBV5-4 to TRBJ1-2, with D maybe TRBD1 (6 bases). Trimming left V 9 bases short and J 2 bases short, with 8 bases between. The CDR3 contains 11 residues. Germline V gene lookup returns CDR1 SGHNT and CDR2 YYREEE (reference sequence). CDR3 DNA sequence: TGTGCCACCGGACAGAACTATGGCTACACCTTC. Translated: CATGQNYGYTF.

This chain connects TRBV4-2 to TRBJ1-1; D is undetermined. Germline CDR1 is LGHNA and CDR2 is YNFKEQ. The CDR3 loop spans 15 amino acids. V was cut by 4 bases and J by 4 bases, with 16 bases left in between. The CDR3 coding sequence is TGTGCCAGCAGCCCGGACCGGGGTCGCGCCACTGAAGCTTTCTTT. Protein: CASSPDRGRATEAFF.

CDR3: CASSGLRDYSNQPQHF. CDR3 bases: TGTGCCAGTAGTGGCCTCAGGGACTATAGCAATCAGCCCCAGCATTTT. This chain joins TRBV19 and TRBJ1-5; D is perhaps TRBD1 (5 bases). This CDR3 is built from 16 residues. Per the germline V gene, CDR1 is LNHDA and CDR2 is SQIVND (reference sequence). Trimming stripped 5 bases from V and 0 bases from J, with 14 bases between.